This T cell receptor beta chain was observed in a study of cytomegalovirus exposure and HLA in healthy donors. Findings of the study overall: CMV serostatus stood as the only immune exposure information on hand. By a later analysis, the bulk of CMV-associated TCR beta chains appeared HLA-restricted. Specificity for CMV antigens was confirmed in vitro for a few of the CMV-associated chains.

The CDR3 is 14 residues long. V lost 3 bases to trimming and J lost 8 bases; unmatched junction nucleotides: 6. Germline V gene sequence: CDR1 ENHRY, CDR2 SYGVKD. The PCR used 60 Vbeta and 13 Jbeta primers. Under the authors' procedure: Unique TCR beta chains numbered around 75 million in a later analysis, with roughly 11 million shared. The data were produced by immunoSEQ multiplex PCR, yet TCRdb's version contains in-frame clones alone and is incomplete. The DNA gave D and trimming, while V, J and clone size come from that table. The table lists around 190,000 clones, 70% to 90% of them singletons. This clone was seen a handful of times. The antigen is unknown.

The chain has TRBV10-3 and TRBJ1-4, with 7 bases identical to TRBD1. The receptor comes from a woman aged 18-35 years in good health and CMV-seronegative. The sample was PBMCs. The CDR3 here is CAISEGGLQEKLFF. DNA of the CDR3: TGTGCCATCAGTGAAGGGGGCCTACAGGAAAAACTGTTTTTT.